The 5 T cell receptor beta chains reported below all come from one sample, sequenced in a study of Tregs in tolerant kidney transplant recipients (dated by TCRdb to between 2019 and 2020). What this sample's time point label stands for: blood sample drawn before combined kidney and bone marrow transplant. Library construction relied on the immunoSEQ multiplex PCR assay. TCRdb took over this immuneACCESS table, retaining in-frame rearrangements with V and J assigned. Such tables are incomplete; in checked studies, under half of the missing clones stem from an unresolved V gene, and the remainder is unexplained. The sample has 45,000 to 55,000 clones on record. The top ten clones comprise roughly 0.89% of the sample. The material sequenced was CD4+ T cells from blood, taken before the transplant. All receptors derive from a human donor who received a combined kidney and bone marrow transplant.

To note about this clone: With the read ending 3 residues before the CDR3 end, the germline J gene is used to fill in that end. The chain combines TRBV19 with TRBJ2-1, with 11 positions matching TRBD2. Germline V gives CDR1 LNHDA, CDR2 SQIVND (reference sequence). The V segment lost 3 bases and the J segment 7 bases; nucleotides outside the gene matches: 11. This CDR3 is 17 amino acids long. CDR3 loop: CASSILAGGSVRNEQFF. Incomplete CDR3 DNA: TGTGCCAGTAGTATCCTAGCGGGAGGTAGTGTGAGGAATGAG.

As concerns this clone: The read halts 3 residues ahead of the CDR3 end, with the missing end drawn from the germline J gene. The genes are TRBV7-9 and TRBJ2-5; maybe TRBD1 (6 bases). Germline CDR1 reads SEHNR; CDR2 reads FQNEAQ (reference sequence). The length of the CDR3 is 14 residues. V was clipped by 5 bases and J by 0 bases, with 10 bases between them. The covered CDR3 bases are TGTGCCAGCAGCCCCCGGGACAACCAAGAGACC. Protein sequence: CASSPRDNQET. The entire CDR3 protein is CASSPRDNQETQYF.

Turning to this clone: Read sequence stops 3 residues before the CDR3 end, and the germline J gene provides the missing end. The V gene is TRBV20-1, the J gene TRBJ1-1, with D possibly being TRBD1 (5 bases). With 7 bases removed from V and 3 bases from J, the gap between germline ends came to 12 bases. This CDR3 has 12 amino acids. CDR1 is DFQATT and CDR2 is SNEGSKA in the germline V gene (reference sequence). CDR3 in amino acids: CSVRGGYTEAFF. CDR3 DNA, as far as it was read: TGCAGTGTTAGGGGCGGGTACACTGAA.

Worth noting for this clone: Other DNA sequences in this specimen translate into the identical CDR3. The CDR3 DNA, read in part, is TGTGCCAGCAGCTTAGACAGGGACACCGGGGAG. Protein sequence: CASSLDRDTGE. The entire CDR3 protein reads CASSLDRDTGELFF. The rearrangement joins TRBV7-2 to TRBJ2-2, with TRBD1 as a possible D gene (6 bases). Read coverage stops 3 residues before the CDR3 terminus; the germline J gene supplies the remainder. Trimming pared 1 base from V and 3 bases from J, leaving 6 bases between. Germline V gives CDR1 SGHTA, CDR2 FQGNSA. The CDR3 is made up of 14 amino acids.

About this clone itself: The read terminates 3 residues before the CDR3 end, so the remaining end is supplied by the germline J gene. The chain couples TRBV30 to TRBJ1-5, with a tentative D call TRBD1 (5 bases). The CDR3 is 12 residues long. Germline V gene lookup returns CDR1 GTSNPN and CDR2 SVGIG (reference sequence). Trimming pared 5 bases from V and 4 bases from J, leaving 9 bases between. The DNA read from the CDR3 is TGTGCCTGGGGCGGGGGGAATCAGCCC. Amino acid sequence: CAWGGGNQP. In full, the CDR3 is CAWGGGNQPQHF.